The clone carrying this TCR beta chain was picked up many times. Its antigen is undetermined. Unique molecular identifiers were attached to individual cDNA molecules. TCRdb re-analysed the 5' RACE reads in MiXCR, keeping a single row per CDR3 protein. The repertoire holds under 65,000 distinct CDR3 sequences, under 15% seen once, with under 1.5% in the top ten. The data are from a study of early T cells in non-severe SARS-CoV-2 infection. About the study: Chains stayed unpaired after sequencing of bulk RNA from unsorted whole blood. General study results and limits: Comparison of clonotypes with VDJdb favored anti-spike CD8 responses while missing private and CD4 specificities.

The sequenced sample consisted of whole blood. The clonotype was recovered from an adult who was a healthcare worker with PCR-confirmed SARS-CoV-2 infection or an uninfected control (not recorded which).

For the CDR3, the DNA is TGTGCCAGCAGCTTAGCTCATTACGCTGATACGCAGTATTTT. It encodes CASSLAHYADTQYF. This chain links TRBV7-9 with TRBJ2-3; no definite D call. CDR3 length: 14 amino acids. Trimming took off 0 bases at V and 6 bases at J, with 10 bases between the two ends. The germline V gene encodes CDR1 SEHNR and CDR2 FQNEAQ (reference sequence).